This TCR beta chain stems from a study of CD8 T cells in Susac syndrome. After extraction with the RNeasy kit, roughly 0.45 to 1 ug of the RNA was reverse transcribed using random hexamers. TCRdb re-derived calls from the immunoSEQ multiplex PCR reads in MiXCR, one entry per CDR3 protein. The table records 100,000 to 150,000 distinct CDR3 sequences, about 94% of them present only once. This clonotype was obtained from a human donor with Susac syndrome. Source material: CD8+ T cells from PBMCs.

CDR3 DNA: TGTGCCACCAGCGGAAATAATGGAGAGACCCAGTACTTC. It specifies CATSGNNGETQYF. V usage is TRBV15 and J usage is TRBJ2-5, with no clear D. The V end lost 5 bases, the J end lost 4 bases, and 11 bases lay between the germline ends. Germline lookup yields CDR1 LNHNV and CDR2 YYDKDF (reference sequence). The CDR3 extends over 13 amino acids.